These 2 T cell receptor beta chains came from one sample sequenced in a study of OX40 agonist ivuxolimab in advanced cancers. Sequenced by immunoSEQ multiplex PCR; TCRdb stores in-frame clones only, minus some. In the table there are more than 45,000 clones, around 82% of which are singletons. The sequencing here drew on CD4+ or CD8+ T cells sorted from blood, taken in a trial of the OX40 agonist ivuxolimab. Receptors were obtained from an adult with an advanced solid tumor such as melanoma, head and neck, liver or kidney cancer.

The chain joins TRBV6-1 to TRBJ2-7; unclear D gene. Trimming pared 2 bases from V and 9 bases from J, leaving 14 bases between. Germline V lookup: CDR1 MNHNS, CDR2 SASEGT. The CDR3 extends over 13 amino acids. Written as DNA, the CDR3 is TGTGCCAGCAGTGAAATCAGGAGCAGTACGCAGTACTTC. It translates to CASSEIRSSTQYF.

The chain recombines TRBV5-4 with TRBJ1-6; TRBD1 might be the D (6 bases). V was shortened by 0 bases and J by 5 bases, with 9 bases between the two germline ends. This CDR3 contains 15 residues. CDR1 and CDR2 (germline): SGHNT, YYREEE (reference sequence). The DNA for the CDR3 is TGTGCCAGCAGCTTGGCCGGGGGCCATAATTCACCCCTCCACTTT. Translated, it gives CASSLAGGHNSPLHF.